Below, 25 T cell receptor beta chains from the same sample are listed, as sequenced in a study of OX40 agonist ivuxolimab in advanced cancers. The protocol was immunoSEQ multiplex PCR, while the TCRdb copy is restricted to in-frame clones and leaves out a portion. The sample has tens of thousands of clones; approximately 90% are singletons. This sample comprised CD4+ or CD8+ T cells sorted from blood, obtained in a trial of the OX40 agonist ivuxolimab. All receptors come from an adult with an advanced solid tumor such as melanoma, head and neck, liver or kidney cancer.

The chain links TRBV4-1 to TRBJ1-1; 9 bases match TRBD1. CDR3 length: 14 amino acids. V lost 1 base, J lost 4 bases, and 1 base stayed unmatched. From germline, CDR1 is MGHRA and CDR2 YSYEKL. CDR3 sequence (DNA): TGCGCCAGCAGCCAAGGGGGACAGGGCACTGAAGCTTTCTTT. Translation gives CASSQGGQGTEAFF.

This rearrangement joins TRBV4-1 to TRBJ2-4; no clear D. The CDR3 runs 12 residues. V dropped 0 bases and J dropped 9 bases, with 6 bases sitting between them. CDR1 MGHRA and CDR2 YSYEKL come from the germline V gene. The CDR3 DNA reads TGCGCCAGCAGCCAAGATCGGGTCATTCAGTACTTC. It codes for CASSQDRVIQYF.

V and J are TRBV30 and TRBJ1-4; 7 bases fit TRBD1. The CDR3 totals 15 residues. Germline CDR1 is GTSNPN and CDR2 is SVGIG (reference sequence). J lost 6 bases, V lost 0 bases, and 7 bases had no gene match. Here the CDR3 reads CAWSVLGQGDEKLFF. DNA for the CDR3: TGTGCCTGGAGTGTTTTGGGGCAGGGGGATGAAAAACTGTTTTTT.

The CDR3 bases are TGTGCCAGCAGCTTTCGGGGGAATCAGCCCCAGCATTTT. As protein: CASSFRGNQPQHF. This chain uses TRBV13 with TRBJ1-5, with TRBD1 as a possible D gene (5 bases). Trimming pared 3 bases from V and 4 bases from J, leaving 7 bases between. This CDR3 region has 13 residues. CDR1 is PRHDT, CDR2 FYEKMQ, per germline (reference sequence).

The chain couples TRBV27 to TRBJ2-7; the D gene is possibly TRBD1 (6 bases). The CDR3 loop spans 15 amino acids. The V and J ends lost 6 bases and 2 bases respectively, with 17 bases between them. Looked up from germline, CDR1 is MNHEY and CDR2 is SMNVEV (reference sequence). The CDR3, as DNA: TGTGCCAGCAGCCTAGGACAGATCGGGCCCTACGAGCAGTACTTC. Residues: CASSLGQIGPYEQYF.

The chain has TRBV5-1 and TRBJ1-4; possibly TRBD1 for D (5 bases). CDR1 and CDR2 (germline): SGHRS, YFSETQ. This CDR3 spans 17 amino acids. V was cut by 1 base and J by 0 bases, with 13 bases left in between. The CDR3 sequence: CASSLWDGSATNEKLFF. The CDR3 DNA reads as TGCGCCAGCAGCTTGTGGGACGGCAGTGCAACTAATGAAAAACTGTTTTTT.

By proportion, this clone is medium-sized (0.01 to 0.1%). V and J are TRBV2 and TRBJ1-2; no clear D gene. The germline V gene encodes CDR1 SNHLY and CDR2 FYNNEI. CDR3 length: 13 amino acids. Trimming cost V 7 bases and J 5 bases, with 14 bases left between them. In nucleotides, the CDR3 is TGTGCCAGCACTGTTGCAGCGAATTATGGCTACACCTTC. It translates to CASTVAANYGYTF.

This clone was seen only once. The rearrangement uses TRBV6-6 and TRBJ1-1; no clear D gene. CDR3 length: 10 amino acids. CDR1 and CDR2 (germline): MNHNY, SVGAGI (reference sequence). V shed 2 bases and J shed 5 bases, with 0 bases lying between them. CDR3 sequence reads: CASSYTEAFF. CDR3 bases: TGTGCCAGCAGTTACACTGAAGCTTTCTTT.

This chain links TRBV12-5 with TRBJ2-7; 8 positions match TRBD1. The V gene end was trimmed by 1 base and the J gene end by 4 bases; junction bases not matched to a gene: 3. The CDR3 runs 14 residues. Germline assignment: CDR1 LGHNT and CDR2 FRNRAP. As DNA, the CDR3 is TGTGCTAGTGGTTTGGGGACAGGGTATTACGAGCAGTACTTC. Translation gives CASGLGTGYYEQYF.

The V call is TRBV4-2, the J call TRBJ2-1; D is perhaps TRBD2 (6 bases). Trimming cost V 4 bases and J 4 bases, with 14 bases left between them. The CDR3 has 15 amino acids. Germline V gives CDR1 LGHNA, CDR2 YNFKEQ. The CDR3 here is CASSLAAGGYNEQFF. In DNA form, the CDR3 reads TGTGCCAGCAGCCTAGCGGCAGGAGGGTACAATGAGCAGTTCTTC.

The chain links TRBV6-5 to TRBJ2-5; possibly TRBD1 for D (6 bases). V was shortened by 5 bases and J by 2 bases, with 9 bases between the two germline ends. The CDR3 runs 13 residues. Germline loops: CDR1 MNHEY, CDR2 SVGAGI. CDR3 DNA sequence: TGTGCCAGCAGTCAAGACAGGCAAGAGACCCAGTACTTC. Translating it yields CASSQDRQETQYF.

V is TRBV28 and J is TRBJ2-7; D remains unclear. The CDR3 runs 14 residues. V lost 7 bases, J lost 4 bases, and 17 bases lay in between. CDR1 MDHEN and CDR2 SYDVKM come from the germline V gene. The CDR3 sequence is CASTKGGILYEQYF. CDR3 sequence (DNA): TGTGCCAGCACCAAGGGTGGGATTCTGTACGAGCAGTACTTC. Drawing the rest from reference TRBV28 and TRBJ2-7, the complete variable domain is DVKVTQSSRYLVKRTGEKVFLECVQDMDHENMFWYRQDPGLGLRLIYFSYDVKMKEKGDIPEGYSVSREKKERFSLILESASTNQTSMYLCASTKGGILYEQYFGPGTRLTVT.

The chain carries TRBV9 and TRBJ2-7; weak D call: TRBD1 (6 bases). V lost 4 bases to trimming and J lost 3 bases, with 14 bases between them. Germline V gene sequence: CDR1 SGDLS, CDR2 YYNGEE. This CDR3 is 14 amino acids long. The CDR3 DNA reads as TGTGCCAGCAGCCCTGGGGACACAAACTACGAGCAGTACTTC. Protein sequence: CASSPGDTNYEQYF.

This clone has a single count. The genes are TRBV10-3 and TRBJ2-7; TRBD1 matches 7 bases. The junction had 4 bases not matched to a gene; V was cut back by 10 bases and J by 1 base. The CDR3 length is 12 residues. Per germline, CDR1 ENHRY and CDR2 SYGVKD. CDR3 in DNA: TGTGCCACTGGGACAGTTTCCTACGAGCAGTACTTC. Translation gives CATGTVSYEQYF.

Here the CDR3 reads CASSYEKGTEAFF. The CDR3 DNA reads TGTGCCAGCAGTTACGAGAAGGGAACTGAAGCTTTCTTT. The V and J genes are TRBV6-6 and TRBJ1-1; no clear D. The germline gives CDR1 MNHNY, CDR2 SVGAGI (reference sequence). The CDR3 consists of 13 residues. V was cut by 2 bases and J by 5 bases, with 9 bases left in between.

This clone was counted a single time. J is TRBJ2-7 and V is TRBV7-3, with 7 bases matching TRBD2. The germline gives CDR1 SGHTA, CDR2 FQGTGA. The V segment lost 3 bases and the J segment 6 bases; nucleotides outside the gene matches: 5. This CDR3 comprises 13 residues. The CDR3 protein is CASSLASGGEQYF. Written as DNA, the CDR3 is TGTGCCAGCAGCTTGGCGTCGGGGGGCGAGCAGTACTTC.

The CDR3 sequence: CASSSGTGGSNQPQHF. The CDR3 coding sequence is TGTGCCAGTAGTTCCGGGACGGGAGGGAGCAATCAGCCCCAGCATTTT. The chain combines TRBV19 with TRBJ1-5, with D perhaps TRBD1 (5 bases). Germline V lookup: CDR1 LNHDA, CDR2 SQIVND (reference sequence). CDR3 size: 16 residues. The ends were cut back, 5 bases at V and 1 base at J, with 15 bases in the middle.

This clone was seen a single time. This sequence joins TRBV5-1 and TRBJ1-2; TRBD1 agrees at 7 bases. Germline loops: CDR1 SGHRS, CDR2 YFSETQ. V shed 3 bases and J 6 bases; nucleotides not matched to a gene: 2. The CDR3 contains 12 residues. Here the CDR3 reads CASSSTGDGYTF. The CDR3 DNA reads TGCGCCAGCAGCTCCACAGGGGATGGCTACACCTTC.

The chain joins TRBV10-1 to TRBJ2-3; 9 bases fit TRBD1. The CDR3 is made up of 15 amino acids. V shed 4 bases and J 3 bases; nucleotides not matched to a gene: 5. Germline V CDR1 and CDR2: WNHNN, SYGVQD (reference sequence). The CDR3 coding sequence is TGCGCCAGCAGTGCGGGGACAGGGACAACAGATACGCAGTATTTT. Translation gives CASSAGTGTTDTQYF.

The J gene is TRBJ2-5, the V gene TRBV5-4; perhaps TRBD1 as D (5 bases). Trimming shortened V by 4 bases and J by 7 bases, and 14 bases separated the two germline ends. CDR1 is SGHNT, CDR2 YYREEE, per germline (reference sequence). The CDR3 spans 13 residues. Written as DNA, the CDR3 is TGTGCCAGCAGCATAGGGGTCCTCGGGACCCAGTACTTC. Its translation is CASSIGVLGTQYF. The full variable domain, its missing parts supplied by reference TRBV5-4 and TRBJ2-5, is ETGVTQSPTHLIKTRGQQVTLRCSSQSGHNTVSWYQQALGQGPQFIFQYYREEENGRGNFPPRFSGLQFPNYSSELNVNALELDDSALYLCASSIGVLGTQYFGPGTRLLVL.

This sequence joins TRBV27 and TRBJ2-3, with D perhaps matching TRBD2 (5 bases). V lost 5 bases to trimming and J lost 2 bases, with 17 bases between them. CDR3 length: 16 amino acids. CDR1 MNHEY and CDR2 SMNVEV come from the germline V gene (reference sequence). CDR3 sequence: CASSQAPGSLTDTQYF. The DNA for the CDR3 is TGTGCCAGCAGTCAAGCGCCGGGATCACTCACAGATACGCAGTATTTT.

The chain is built from TRBV5-3 and TRBJ2-5, with D uncertain. TRBV5-3 is classed as an ORF, of uncertain function. The CDR3 is 21 amino acids. Between the trimmed V and J ends, which lost 1 base and 2 bases, there was a span of 30 bases. CDR3 DNA: TGTGCCAGAAGCTTGCGGGTCCTGGGGTGGTACGATCTGGGAATTCAAGAGACCCAGTACTTC. This gives the protein CARSLRVLGWYDLGIQETQYF.

The chain combines TRBV6-1 with TRBJ1-2, with D maybe TRBD1 (5 bases). Germline-derived CDR1 and CDR2 are MNHNS and SASEGT. CDR3 length: 12 amino acids. With 3 bases removed from V and 4 bases from J, the gap between germline ends came to 6 bases. The CDR3 region has the DNA TGTGCCAGCAGTGAGGGGCTCTATGGCTACACCTTC. Translation gives CASSEGLYGYTF.

The chain employs TRBV7-8 and TRBJ1-2; no firm D call. Trimming removed 0 bases from V and 1 base from J, with 3 bases in between. The V gene's germline CDR1 is SGHVS and CDR2 FQNEAQ. The CDR3 covers 13 residues. CDR3 coding DNA: TGTGCCAGCAGCTTAGCCGTTAACTATGGCTACACCTTC. Translation gives CASSLAVNYGYTF.

The chain uses TRBV29-1 and TRBJ1-1; D unresolved. Germline assignment: CDR1 SQVTM and CDR2 ANQGSEA. Between the trimmed V and J ends, which lost 4 bases and 4 bases, there was a span of 7 bases. The CDR3 totals 11 residues. In nucleotides, the CDR3 is TGCAGCGTTGTGTTCATCACTGAAGCTTTCTTT. It codes for CSVVFITEAFF.